What follows describes a single T cell receptor beta chain. The antigen this receptor binds is unknown. A junction boundary mismatches the germline segment, possibly from a read error. TCR alpha and beta chain libraries were amplified separately from the second PCR step onward. To determine each donor's CMV status, fresh PBMCs were stimulated overnight with CMV viral lysate, and IFNgamma production from CD4+ T cells was then assessed. Using Miltenyi beads, CD4 T cells were first positively selected, and CD8 T cells were then positively selected from the CD4-negative fraction. Cells were stained for CD3, CD4, CD8, CD45RA, CD27 and a live/dead dye and were sorted on a BD Aria II into four subsets based on CD45RA and CD27. Three healthy volunteers provided blood, and each donor's sample was split into CD4 and CD8 T cells and then further divided into four differentiation subsets. About 130 ml of peripheral blood was collected from each donor, and PBMC were isolated from the blood using Ficoll-Paque PLUS density-gradient centrifugation. After sorting, cells were lysed in RLT buffer, RNA was extracted using a Qiagen RNeasy kit, and the extracted RNA was stored at -80 degrees C.

Library prep was done by UMI-ligation and nested PCR. To cover both TRBC1 and TRBC2, the beta constant-region primer consisted of an equimolar mix of two oligonucleotides. Four rounds of PCR were used to amplify ligated cDNA, with nested alpha and beta constant-region primers being used together with the SP2 primer. A single-stranded oligonucleotide containing the SP2 primer and a 12-nucleotide UMI was joined to the 3' end of the cDNA by T4 RNA ligase 1. Incubation of the ligation reaction lasted about 19-24 hours at 16 degrees C. PCR2 was typically run as a SYBR Green qPCR and stopped at a predetermined threshold to prevent over-amplification. Apart from the first purification, every purification step used Agencourt AMPure XP magnetic beads. Library quantification was done by Qubit, followed by a TapeStation check on which the main peak was expected at around 650 bp. The pooled libraries were sequenced on an Illumina MiSeq using v2 2x251 paired-end kits, which usually yielded roughly 0.85-2.2 million reads per sample. Libraries were pooled at approximately 4 nM per sample, and roughly 5-7.5% PhiX was added to improve cluster recognition. From the authors' description of their analysis: V and J genes were assigned to Demultiplexor-processed FASTQ reads by Decombinator through tag matching, with a single base-pair mismatch being allowed. Collapsinator relied on UMIs to fix sequencing errors as well as frequency errors caused by PCR heterogeneity. CDR3Translator translated TCRs and extracted CDR3s from the conserved cysteine to the FGXG phenylalanine, flagging non-productive sequences. Gini, Shannon entropy and inverse Simpson indices were calculated on repertoires subsampled to equal numbers of UMI-defined TCRs. Power-law fits to clonotype abundance distributions were performed by maximum likelihood within the linear range. Similar UMI counts, unique TCR numbers and clonal distributions were obtained with the pipeline and with MIGEC on one naive CD8 sample. The repertoires were searched for around 7,000 CMV-associated CDR3 sequences that had been compiled from VDJdb and a published dataset. TCRdb passed the public sequencing reads through fastp at Q25 and MiXCR, retaining productive beta sequences. Duplicate CDR3 protein sequences are folded into a single record with the most common DNA and genes. The V and J calls reflect TCRdb's pipeline rather than the authors' work. In this sample the table shows 95,000 to 150,000 distinct CDR3 sequences, 35% to 45% of which occur a single time. The ten largest account for roughly 0.86% of the sample.

The sample is drawn from a study of naive and memory T cell subsets (dated by TCRdb to 2016 to 2017). The study in broad terms: Sorted naive and memory T cell subsets from peripheral blood were analyzed in the study using a UMI-based, open-source pipeline for TCR alpha and beta sequencing. IgG serology results and the functional CMV T cell responses were in complete agreement. RNA was DNase-treated and reverse transcribed with TCR constant-region primers, mostly using SuperScript III. General findings and caveats noted by the study authors: A power law was followed by TCR abundance, with an exponent that differed between naive and memory subsets but was consistent across the three individuals. No ground truth was available to validate the repertoire findings for the naive and memory subsets. Each clonotype was defined as a single alpha or beta chain sequence rather than as a paired alpha/beta receptor. After error correction, over 95% of naive TCR sequences appeared only once, giving much steeper abundance distributions than memory subsets. In both CD4 and CD8 cells, going from naive through CM, EM and EMRA, the Gini index went up while Shannon and inverse Simpson diversity went down. RNA-based TCR counts may be influenced by expression changes linked to T cell activation and differentiation.

CDR3 length: 14 amino acids, cysteine to phenylalanine. Kept here is only the CDR3 DNA, which spans 42 bases and is read in frame from base 1. From the germline V gene, CDR1 is SQVTM and CDR2 is ANQGSEA. The specimen was central memory CD4+ T cells from blood. The cell subset or site label, as the study defines it: central memory, CD45RA- CD27+. The chain links TRBV29-1 with TRBJ2-1, with 8 middle bases fitting TRBD2. This receptor was taken from a human donor in good health. The CDR3 region has the sequence CSVAGETPYNKQFF. The DNA sequence is as follows: TGCAGCGTAGCGGGGGAAACACCCTACAATAAGCAGTTCTTC.